One and the same sample provided the 5 T cell receptor beta chains below, sequenced in a study of siplizumab effects on memory and regulatory T cells (dated by TCRdb to about 2019). The library was obtained by the immunoSEQ multiplex PCR assay. TCRdb re-hosts the immuneACCESS table, in-frame sequences only. Its copies lack some clones; in the studies checked, an unresolved V gene accounts for under half of them, and the cause for the rest is not known. For this sample the table gives about 52,000 clones, of which 95% to 98% were detected only once. Clones ranked in the top ten supply around 0.6% of the sample. The sample consisted of naive CD4+ T cells sorted from blood. This sample's cell subset or site label indicates: unstimulated naive T cells. Receptor source: a human donor in good health.

This clone was picked up one time. V is TRBV9 and J is TRBJ2-2; D is uncertain. Germline V gene sequence: CDR1 SGDLS, CDR2 YYNGEE. Trimming left V 4 bases short and J 4 bases short, with 11 bases between. The CDR3 has 14 residues. The CDR3: CASSTGRSTGELFF. As DNA, the CDR3 is TGTGCCAGCAGCACCGGACGGAGCACCGGGGAGCTGTTTTTT. Full variable domain (remainder filled in from reference TRBV9 and TRBJ2-2): DSGVTQTPKHLITATGQRVTLRCSPRSGDLSVYWYQQSLDQGLQFLIQYYNGEERAKGNILERFSAQQFPDLHSELNLSSLELGDSALYFCASSTGRSTGELFFGEGSRLTVL.

V usage is TRBV12-5 and J usage is TRBJ2-7; possible D gene TRBD1, 5 bases. The V end was cut by 6 bases, the J end by 5 bases, with 14 bases between. The CDR3 extends over 13 amino acids. The germline CDR1 and CDR2 sequences are LGHNT and FRNRAP. The CDR3 coding sequence is TGTGCTAGTGGAAAACAGGTTTTGGACGAGCAGTACTTC. As protein: CASGKQVLDEQYF.

The table lists this clone with a count of one. The rearrangement links TRBV9 to TRBJ2-1, with D possibly matching TRBD2 (6 bases). Trimming removed 6 bases from V and 0 bases from J, with 16 bases in between. CDR1 and CDR2 from the germline V gene are SGDLS and YYNGEE. The CDR3 contains 16 residues. For the CDR3, the DNA is TGTGCCAGCACCGCGGGGCGGTACAGCTCCTACAATGAGCAGTTCTTC. It codes for CASTAGRYSSYNEQFF.

The chain uses TRBV27 and TRBJ2-2; D assignment may be TRBD1 or TRBD2 (5 bases each). The CDR3 spans 14 residues. Germline V lookup: CDR1 MNHEY, CDR2 SMNVEV (reference sequence). Trimming cost V 5 bases and J 8 bases, with 15 bases left between them. CDR3 bases: TGTGCCAGCAGTCCTCGGCCGGGGCCTGGGGAGCTGTTTTTT. It translates to CASSPRPGPGELFF.

This chain links TRBV2 with TRBJ2-5, with TRBD2 matching over 9 bases. There are 15 residues in the CDR3. V dropped 4 bases and J dropped 6; count of bases not matched to a gene: 9. Per the germline V gene, CDR1 is SNHLY and CDR2 is FYNNEI. The CDR3 nucleotides read TGTGCCAGCAGTGGTGGGACTAGCATTTCGAAGACCCAGTACTTC. This encodes CASSGGTSISKTQYF.